Listed here are 6 T cell receptor beta chains from one sample, sequenced in a study of blood T cell repertoires in COVID-19. This table comes from immunoSEQ multiplex PCR, and its TCRdb copy is limited to in-frame clones, with some not included. The sample carries about 440,000 clones, approximately 89% recorded once. Sequencing was carried out using peripheral blood. Receptor source: a woman aged 50 to 60 with COVID-19, enrolled during active disease.

The genes are TRBV18 and TRBJ1-2; D is perhaps TRBD1 (6 bases). The CDR3 is 13 amino acids. The germline V gene has CDR1 KGHSH and CDR2 LQKENI. V was cut by 6 bases and J by 8 bases, with 16 bases left in between. CDR3 loop: CASSPGQPPGYTF. CDR3 nucleotide sequence: TGTGCCAGCTCCCCTGGACAGCCTCCCGGCTACACCTTC. Filled out from reference TRBV18 and TRBJ1-2, the complete variable domain reads NAGVMQNPRHLVRRRGQEARLRCSPMKGHSHVYWYRQLPEEGLKFMVYLQKENIIDESGMPKERFSAEFPKEGPSILRIQQVVRGDSAAYFCASSPGQPPGYTFGSGTRLTVV.

This chain connects TRBV5-1 to TRBJ2-7, with D tentatively TRBD1 (5 bases). The CDR3 loop spans 14 amino acids. Germline values: CDR1 SGHRS, CDR2 YFSETQ. The ends were cut back, 2 bases at V and 2 bases at J, with 11 bases in the middle. The CDR3 DNA sequence: TGCGCCAGCAGCTTTATTTCACAGGCCTACGAGCAGTACTTC. It specifies CASSFISQAYEQYF.

The chain uses TRBV15 and TRBJ1-1, with 10 bases identical to TRBD1. CDR1 and CDR2 from the germline V gene are LNHNV and YYDKDF (reference sequence). The CDR3 totals 15 residues. The V segment lost 0 bases and the J segment 5 bases; nucleotides outside the gene matches: 3. The CDR3 spells CATSRDRQGATEAFF. The DNA of the CDR3 is TGTGCCACCAGCAGAGACAGACAGGGGGCTACTGAAGCTTTCTTT.

The genes are TRBV3-1 (or the pseudogene TRBV3-2) and TRBJ1-5, with D unclear. V gave up 2 bases and J gave up 6 bases, with 5 bases separating them. Germline V lookup: CDR1 LGHDT, CDR2 YNNKEL (reference sequence). The CDR3 has 12 residues. CDR3 loop: CASSQNSQPQHF. The CDR3, as DNA: TGTGCCAGCAGCCAAAACAGTCAGCCCCAGCATTTT.

DNA for the CDR3: TGTGCCAGCAGTGGGGGGGTAGGTGGCTACACCTTC. This gives the protein CASSGGVGGYTF. The rearrangement uses TRBV25-1 and TRBJ1-2; tentative D call: TRBD1 (5 bases). Germline V gives CDR1 MGHDK, CDR2 SYGVNS. Between the trimmed V and J ends, which lost 4 bases and 7 bases, there was a span of 10 bases. The length of the CDR3 is 12 residues.

CDR3 protein: CSVEIGGYTF. The CDR3 bases are TGCAGCGTTGAAATTGGCGGCTACACCTTC. This chain uses TRBV29-1 with TRBJ1-2, with D uncertain. CDR3 size: 10 residues. The V and J ends lost 2 bases and 8 bases respectively, with 6 bases between them. The germline V gene encodes CDR1 SQVTM and CDR2 ANQGSEA.